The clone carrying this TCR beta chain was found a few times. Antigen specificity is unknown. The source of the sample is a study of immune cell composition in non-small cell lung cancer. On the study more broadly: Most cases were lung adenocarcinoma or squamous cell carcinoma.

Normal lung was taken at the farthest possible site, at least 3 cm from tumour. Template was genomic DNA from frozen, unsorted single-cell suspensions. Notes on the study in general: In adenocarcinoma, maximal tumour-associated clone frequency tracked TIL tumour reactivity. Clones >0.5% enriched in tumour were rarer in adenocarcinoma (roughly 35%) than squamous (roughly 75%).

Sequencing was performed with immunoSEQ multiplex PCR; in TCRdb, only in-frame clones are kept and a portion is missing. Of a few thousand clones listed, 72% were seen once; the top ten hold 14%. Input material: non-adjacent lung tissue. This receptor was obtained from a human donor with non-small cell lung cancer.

In DNA, the CDR3 is TGTGCCAGCAGCCTAGATCAGGGAAGAGTTGCAGATACGCAGTATTTT. Translation gives CASSLDQGRVADTQYF. The V and J genes are TRBV7-2 and TRBJ2-3; TRBD1 might be the D (5 bases). From germline, CDR1 is SGHTA and CDR2 FQGNSA. V was trimmed by 5 bases and J by 4 bases, leaving 19 bases between them. The CDR3 runs to 16 residues.